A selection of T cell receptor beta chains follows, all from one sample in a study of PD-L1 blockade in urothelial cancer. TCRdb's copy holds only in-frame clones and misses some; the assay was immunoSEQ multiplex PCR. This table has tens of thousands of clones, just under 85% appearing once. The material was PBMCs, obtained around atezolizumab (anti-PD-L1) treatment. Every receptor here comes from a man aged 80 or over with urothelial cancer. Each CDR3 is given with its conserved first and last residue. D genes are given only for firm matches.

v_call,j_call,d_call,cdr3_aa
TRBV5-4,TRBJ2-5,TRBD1,CASSAGGRGETQYF
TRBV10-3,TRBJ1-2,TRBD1,CAIKGQGAVEGYTF
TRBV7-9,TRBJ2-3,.,CASSLTGLSTDTQYF
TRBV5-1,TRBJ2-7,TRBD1,CASSLTQGAGEQYF
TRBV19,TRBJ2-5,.,CASSIGSSETQYF
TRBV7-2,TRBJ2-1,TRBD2,CASSSPAGGIGFSHEQFF
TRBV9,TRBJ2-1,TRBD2,CATGRTSGWLNEQFF
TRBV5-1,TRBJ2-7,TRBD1,CASSLDGQGRYEQYF
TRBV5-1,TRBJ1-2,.,CASSLVDGYGYTF
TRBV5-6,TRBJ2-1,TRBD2,CASSLGLTGTSAYNEQFF
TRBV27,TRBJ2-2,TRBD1,CASSLLGQGTGGSGELFF
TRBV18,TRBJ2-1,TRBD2,CASSPQGRGEQFF